These T cell receptor beta chains were read from a single sample in a study of T-cell reconstitution after alpha-beta-depleted transplantation in children. Via MiXCR, TCRdb re-called the PCR reads, giving one row per CDR3 protein. The sample contains 250,000 to 400,000 distinct CDR3 sequences, around 20% of which appear only once. Sequencing was performed on PBMCs, mostly from graft donor cells, taken 180 days after TCRalphabeta/CD19-depleted stem cell transplant. The receptors here all came from a male patient under 18 who had a stem cell transplant for acute lymphoblastic leukemia, so the T cells may come from the graft donor. The CDR3 runs from the conserved cysteine through the conserved F or W. D genes are given only for firm matches. The size entry is marked missing in some rows and otherwise reads once, few, many or a size class.

>TRBV4-2|-|TRBJ2-5|TRBD2
TGTGCCAGCAGCCCTACTCTCCGGGAGGGCATCTGGGAGACCCAGTACTTC
CASSPTLREGIWETQYF
>TRBV11-2|-|TRBJ2-7|TRBD2
TGTGCCAGCAGCACCCCTACCCGTCGTGTCGAGCGGGAAAGGAACGAGCAGTACTTC
CASSTPTRRVERERNEQYF
>TRBV4-1|-|TRBJ1-1|-
TGCGCCAGCAGCCAAGATCTCATGCTGAAGGGGAACACTGAAGCTTTCTTT
CASSQDLMLKGNTEAFF
>TRBV7-8|-|TRBJ2-1|-
TGTGCCAGCAGCTTGCCTCGGGACTCCTCCTACAATGAGCAGTTCTTC
CASSLPRDSSYNEQFF
>TRBV4-2|-|TRBJ1-2|-
TGTGCCAGCAGCCCCCCCAGCCGTTATTCACCCTATGGCTACACCTTC
CASSPPSRYSPYGYTF
>TRBV7-9|-|TRBJ2-7|-
TGTGCCAGCAGCTCATACGGACGGAACTCCTACGAGCAGTACTTC
CASSSYGRNSYEQYF
>TRBV5-1|few|TRBJ2-7|-
TGCGCCAGCAGCTCCTTAGGACCGGGACCGGCGGACGAGCAGTACTTC
CASSSLGPGPADEQYF
>TRBV25-1|-|TRBJ2-7|TRBD2
TGTGCCAGCAGTGAAAGCGGGCTAGCGGGAGGCTACGAGCAGTACTTC
CASSESGLAGGYEQYF
>TRBV6-5|-|TRBJ2-3|-
TGTGCCAGCAGTTCCGGGCCCACCCCAGATACGCAGTATTTT
CASSSGPTPDTQYF
>TRBV9|few|TRBJ2-1|-
TGTGCCAGCAGCGTAGGACCCCGCTACAATGAGCAGTTCTTC
CASSVGPRYNEQFF
>TRBV12-3/TRBV12-4|-|TRBJ2-2|-
TGTGCCAGCAGTTTACGGGTCCCTGACACCGGGGAGCTGTTTTTT
CASSLRVPDTGELFF
>TRBV30|many|TRBJ2-1|-
TGTGCCTGGAGTGTAAGCCAAAACAATGAGCAGTTCTTC
CAWSVSQNNEQFF
>TRBV5-8|few|TRBJ2-7|-
TGTGCCAGCAGCTTGGGCTTTGGGAACTACGAGCAGTACTTC
CASSLGFGNYEQYF
>TRBV6-1|-|TRBJ1-6|-
TGTGCCAGCTCCGACTACTCCTATAATTCACCCCTCCACTTT
CASSDYSYNSPLHF
>TRBV5-1|few|TRBJ2-7|-
TGCGCCAGCAGCTTGATCCCCTCCCGGGAGCAGTACTTC
CASSLIPSREQYF
>TRBV7-3|few|TRBJ2-1|-
TGTGCCAGCAGCTTAACGGGGGGACAGAAGTTTGAGCAGTTCTTC
CASSLTGGQKFEQFF
>TRBV10-3|-|TRBJ1-2|-
TGTCCCATCAGTGAAGGAAACTATGGCTACACCTTC
CPISEGNYGYTF
>TRBV28|-|TRBJ2-5|TRBD2
TGTGCCAGCAGTACCTGGACTAGCCAAGAGACCCAGTACTTC
CASSTWTSQETQYF
>TRBV18|few|TRBJ1-1|-
TGTGCCAGCTCTGCCGGGAATGGAGCTTTCTTT
CASSAGNGAFF
>TRBV12-3/TRBV12-4|few|TRBJ2-2|-
TGTGCCAGCAGTTTTAATCTGGGGAACACCGGGGAGCTGTTTTTT
CASSFNLGNTGELFF
>TRBV4-1|-|TRBJ1-1|-
TGCGCCAGCAGCCCCCCTCCAGGGAACACTGAAGCTTTCTTT
CASSPPPGNTEAFF
>TRBV7-3|once|TRBJ2-1|-
TGTGCCAGCAGCTCTGGACAGTTTTCCTACAATGAGCAGTTCTTC
CASSSGQFSYNEQFF